This T cell receptor (beta chain) came from a study of spatial heterogeneity in lung cancer. About the study: Alpha-chain sequences were consistently detected less often than beta-chain sequences.

Time point indicated: sample taken at primary tumor resection. The authors sequenced whole RNA from tumor, nontumor lung or frozen PBMC without sorting. There were 72 donors, all of them untreated patients with early-stage non-small cell lung cancer. Findings and limits, study-wide: Circulating ubiquitous expanded tumor TCRs were observed more frequently at resection than at follow-up.

The sample holds a few counts of this clonotype. What it binds is not known. The library was designed around alpha chains, so this beta chain is a stray read whose abundance carries little weight. TCRdb recomputed calls from the 5' RACE reads with MiXCR, one row per CDR3 protein. The sample has some 5,000 distinct CDR3 sequences, 30% to 35% seen once. The CDR3 contains 15 residues. This material consisted of PBMCs, taken at surgery. The gene calls are TRBV21-1 and TRBJ2-1; the D call in the table, TRBD1, was not verified against the DNA. TRBV21-1 is shown as a pseudogene. The origin of this receptor is a female donor with early-stage non-small cell lung cancer. The CDR3 here is CASSKLPGQGNEQFF. The CDR3 DNA sequence: TGTGCCAGCAGCAAACTACCGGGACAGGGCAATGAGCAGTTCTTC.